A selection of T cell receptor beta chains follows, all from one sample in a study of cytomegalovirus exposure and HLA in healthy donors. The data were produced by immunoSEQ multiplex PCR, yet TCRdb's version contains in-frame clones alone and is incomplete. The sample consists of 120,000 to 150,000 clones, over 75% of them appearing once. The sample was PBMCs. The receptors here all came from a woman in her twenties or thirties in good health and CMV-seronegative. CDR3s include the opening cysteine and the closing phenylalanine or tryptophan. The order of the fields is clone size, V gene, D gene, J gene, CDR3 protein, CDR3 DNA. D genes are given only for firm matches. Clone size is shown for a subset of rows, as once, few, many or a class of expanded clone.

abundance: NA
v_gene: TRBV29-1
d_gene: NA
j_gene: TRBJ2-7
CDR3aa: CSVVNERREQYF
CDR3nt: TGCAGCGTTGTCAATGAGCGGCGCGAGCAGTACTTC

abundance: NA
v_gene: TRBV7-3
d_gene: NA
j_gene: TRBJ2-1
CDR3aa: CASSLSRAFQGKGNEQFF
CDR3nt: TGTGCCAGCAGCTTATCAAGGGCGTTCCAGGGCAAGGGGAATGAGCAGTTCTTC

abundance: NA
v_gene: TRBV19
d_gene: NA
j_gene: TRBJ2-6
CDR3aa: CASYRAGANVLTF
CDR3nt: TGTGCCAGTTACAGGGCGGGGGCCAACGTCCTGACTTTC

abundance: NA
v_gene: TRBV7-8
d_gene: TRBD2
j_gene: TRBJ2-3
CDR3aa: CASSPRLAGTDTQYF
CDR3nt: TGTGCCAGCAGCCCGAGACTAGCGGGAACAGATACGCAGTATTTT

abundance: few
v_gene: TRBV5-6
d_gene: NA
j_gene: TRBJ2-6
CDR3aa: CASSSLRRSGANVLTF
CDR3nt: TGTGCCAGCAGCTCCCTCAGGCGCTCTGGGGCCAACGTCCTGACTTTC

abundance: NA
v_gene: TRBV6-1
d_gene: TRBD1
j_gene: TRBJ1-6
CDR3aa: CASSDWGQGVLYNSPLHF
CDR3nt: TGTGCCAGCAGTGATTGGGGACAGGGGGTCCTCTATAATTCACCCCTCCACTTT

abundance: NA
v_gene: TRBV28
d_gene: TRBD1
j_gene: TRBJ1-5
CDR3aa: CASSLIRGPSNQPQHF
CDR3nt: TGTGCCAGCAGTTTAATCAGGGGGCCTAGCAATCAGCCCCAGCATTTT

abundance: NA
v_gene: TRBV5-1
d_gene: NA
j_gene: TRBJ2-7
CDR3aa: CASSFFPDSSYEQYF
CDR3nt: TGCGCCAGCAGCTTCTTCCCGGACAGCTCCTACGAGCAGTACTTC

abundance: NA
v_gene: TRBV10-3
d_gene: NA
j_gene: TRBJ2-3
CDR3aa: CAISEGRSSTDTQYF
CDR3nt: TGTGCCATCAGTGAGGGCAGGTCTAGCACAGATACGCAGTATTTT

abundance: NA
v_gene: TRBV7-9
d_gene: TRBD2
j_gene: TRBJ2-3
CDR3aa: CASSRGSGRRTDTQYF
CDR3nt: TGTGCCAGCTCCCGGGGAAGCGGGAGGCGCACAGATACGCAGTATTTT

abundance: NA
v_gene: TRBV15
d_gene: NA
j_gene: TRBJ1-2
CDR3aa: CATSTGTRGSYGYTF
CDR3nt: TGTGCCACCAGCACCGGGACGCGGGGATCTTATGGCTACACCTTC

abundance: NA
v_gene: TRBV6-4
d_gene: NA
j_gene: TRBJ1-2
CDR3aa: CASSGGINPYGYTF
CDR3nt: TGTGCCAGCAGTGGAGGGATTAACCCCTATGGCTACACCTTC

abundance: few
v_gene: TRBV10-3
d_gene: NA
j_gene: TRBJ2-5
CDR3aa: CAISESRVGQETQYF
CDR3nt: TGTGCCATCAGTGAGTCGCGGGTTGGGCAAGAGACCCAGTACTTC

abundance: NA
v_gene: TRBV2
d_gene: NA
j_gene: TRBJ1-4
CDR3aa: CASKEAATNEKLFF
CDR3nt: TGTGCCAGCAAAGAGGCAGCAACTAATGAAAAACTGTTTTTT

abundance: NA
v_gene: TRBV7-3
d_gene: TRBD2
j_gene: TRBJ2-1
CDR3aa: CASSLGTNKVEQFF
CDR3nt: TGTGCCAGCAGCTTAGGGACTAACAAGGTTGAGCAGTTCTTC

abundance: NA
v_gene: TRBV23-1
d_gene: NA
j_gene: TRBJ2-1
CDR3aa: CASSQKEGGGDSYNEQFF
CDR3nt: TGCGCCAGCAGTCAAAAAGAGGGGGGAGGGGACTCCTACAATGAGCAGTTCTTC

abundance: NA
v_gene: TRBV28
d_gene: TRBD1
j_gene: TRBJ1-5
CDR3aa: CASSSGQRGDNQPQHF
CDR3nt: TGTGCCAGCAGTTCGGGACAGCGAGGTGACAATCAGCCCCAGCATTTT

abundance: NA
v_gene: TRBV27
d_gene: NA
j_gene: TRBJ2-2
CDR3aa: CASSFLYQGGGELFF
CDR3nt: TGTGCCAGCAGTTTCCTCTACCAGGGCGGCGGGGAGCTGTTTTTT

abundance: NA
v_gene: TRBV5-6
d_gene: NA
j_gene: TRBJ1-1
CDR3aa: CASSRRIRPPHFEAFF
CDR3nt: TGTGCCAGCAGCCGGCGGATTCGGCCCCCACATTTTGAAGCTTTCTTT

abundance: NA
v_gene: TRBV19
d_gene: NA
j_gene: TRBJ2-3
CDR3aa: CASSSTRDTQYF
CDR3nt: TGTGCCAGTAGCTCTACTAGAGATACGCAGTATTTT

abundance: NA
v_gene: TRBV18
d_gene: TRBD1
j_gene: TRBJ2-1
CDR3aa: CASSPLATRQGGNEQFF
CDR3nt: TGTGCCAGCTCACCACTAGCGACGAGACAGGGGGGCAATGAGCAGTTCTTC

abundance: NA
v_gene: TRBV30
d_gene: TRBD2
j_gene: TRBJ2-1
CDR3aa: CAWSEYSGLAGGPGYNEQFF
CDR3nt: TGTGCCTGGAGTGAGTATTCGGGACTAGCGGGAGGCCCGGGGTACAATGAGCAGTTCTTC

abundance: NA
v_gene: TRBV6-5
d_gene: TRBD1
j_gene: TRBJ1-2
CDR3aa: CASRSPGQGGGYTF
CDR3nt: TGTGCCAGCAGGTCCCCGGGACAGGGAGGTGGCTACACCTTC

abundance: NA
v_gene: TRBV18
d_gene: TRBD1
j_gene: TRBJ2-7
CDR3aa: CASSLITIAGQGRNEQYF
CDR3nt: TGTGCCAGCTCACTAATCACCATTGCGGGACAGGGTAGGAACGAGCAGTACTTC

abundance: NA
v_gene: TRBV27
d_gene: TRBD2
j_gene: TRBJ2-7
CDR3aa: CASSLRGLAGSYEQYF
CDR3nt: TGTGCCAGCAGTTTAAGAGGACTAGCGGGGTCGTACGAGCAGTACTTC

abundance: NA
v_gene: TRBV6-5
d_gene: TRBD1
j_gene: TRBJ1-2
CDR3aa: CASSRDRYNYGYTF
CDR3nt: TGTGCCAGCAGTCGGGACAGATATAACTATGGCTACACCTTC

abundance: NA
v_gene: TRBV7-9
d_gene: NA
j_gene: TRBJ2-1
CDR3aa: CASSFAPGGINEQFF
CDR3nt: TGTGCCAGCAGCTTTGCCCCGGGCGGGATCAATGAGCAGTTCTTC

abundance: NA
v_gene: TRBV18
d_gene: NA
j_gene: TRBJ1-1
CDR3aa: CASSPFDRNTEAFF
CDR3nt: TGTGCCAGCTCACCCTTCGACAGGAACACTGAAGCTTTCTTT

abundance: NA
v_gene: TRBV30
d_gene: NA
j_gene: TRBJ2-3
CDR3aa: CARESSGGLADTQYF
CDR3nt: TGTGCCCGGGAAAGTAGCGGCGGTCTTGCAGATACGCAGTATTTT

abundance: once
v_gene: TRBV19
d_gene: NA
j_gene: TRBJ1-3
CDR3aa: CASSALRAFSGNTIYF
CDR3nt: TGTGCCAGTAGCGCCCTCAGGGCCTTCTCTGGAAACACCATATATTTT

abundance: NA
v_gene: TRBV5-6
d_gene: TRBD2
j_gene: TRBJ2-1
CDR3aa: CASSFRGGASYNEQFF
CDR3nt: TGTGCCAGCAGCTTCCGCGGGGGGGCCTCCTACAATGAGCAGTTCTTC

abundance: NA
v_gene: TRBV5-1
d_gene: NA
j_gene: TRBJ1-1
CDR3aa: CASSLGSGNEAFF
CDR3nt: TGCGCCAGCAGCTTGGGTAGCGGTAATGAAGCTTTCTTT

abundance: NA
v_gene: TRBV19
d_gene: TRBD1
j_gene: TRBJ1-1
CDR3aa: CASTPGTGGDTEAFF
CDR3nt: TGTGCCAGTACCCCTGGGACAGGGGGAGACACTGAAGCTTTCTTT

abundance: NA
v_gene: TRBV7-3
d_gene: NA
j_gene: TRBJ2-7
CDR3aa: CASSLTGSTYEQYF
CDR3nt: TGTGCCAGCAGCTTAACGGGCTCGACCTACGAGCAGTACTTC

abundance: NA
v_gene: TRBV10-3
d_gene: TRBD1
j_gene: TRBJ2-7
CDR3aa: CAIRPGTGEAYEQYF
CDR3nt: TGTGCCATCAGGCCTGGGACAGGGGAGGCCTACGAGCAGTACTTC

abundance: NA
v_gene: TRBV5-1
d_gene: NA
j_gene: TRBJ1-1
CDR3aa: CASSPRTAINTEAFF
CDR3nt: TGCGCCAGCAGCCCCAGGACAGCCATAAACACTGAAGCTTTCTTT

abundance: NA
v_gene: TRBV27
d_gene: TRBD1
j_gene: TRBJ2-7
CDR3aa: CAIRTGSYEQYF
CDR3nt: TGTGCGATCCGGACAGGCTCCTACGAGCAGTACTTC

abundance: NA
v_gene: TRBV2
d_gene: NA
j_gene: TRBJ2-1
CDR3aa: CASSSEGGEQFF
CDR3nt: TGTGCCAGCAGTTCCGAAGGGGGTGAGCAGTTCTTC

abundance: NA
v_gene: TRBV27
d_gene: TRBD2
j_gene: TRBJ2-5
CDR3aa: CASSYGRGGTQYF
CDR3nt: TGTGCCAGCAGCTACGGACGGGGGGGGACCCAGTACTTC

abundance: NA
v_gene: TRBV28
d_gene: NA
j_gene: TRBJ2-2
CDR3aa: CASKKGGSGELFF
CDR3nt: TGTGCCAGCAAAAAAGGGGGATCCGGGGAGCTGTTTTTT

abundance: NA
v_gene: TRBV5-4
d_gene: NA
j_gene: TRBJ1-1
CDR3aa: CASSLQGRNTEAFF
CDR3nt: TGTGCCAGCAGCTTGCAGGGGAGGAACACTGAAGCTTTCTTT

abundance: NA
v_gene: TRBV5-1
d_gene: TRBD2
j_gene: TRBJ2-7
CDR3aa: CASSLEAAGGSEQYF
CDR3nt: TGCGCCAGCAGCTTGGAGGCAGCGGGAGGATCCGAGCAGTACTTC

abundance: NA
v_gene: TRBV5-4
d_gene: TRBD2
j_gene: TRBJ2-3
CDR3aa: CASSLPTSGDTQYF
CDR3nt: TGTGCCAGCAGCTTGCCGACTAGCGGGGATACGCAGTATTTT

abundance: NA
v_gene: TRBV5-4
d_gene: TRBD2
j_gene: TRBJ2-1
CDR3aa: CASSLLKTSTGLNEQFF
CDR3nt: TGTGCCAGCAGCTTGCTGAAGACTAGCACGGGGTTAAATGAGCAGTTCTTC

abundance: NA
v_gene: TRBV7-9
d_gene: TRBD2
j_gene: TRBJ2-7
CDR3aa: CASSLGGLAFHEQYF
CDR3nt: TGTGCCAGCAGCTTAGGGGGACTAGCGTTCCACGAGCAGTACTTC

abundance: NA
v_gene: TRBV30
d_gene: TRBD1
j_gene: TRBJ2-7
CDR3aa: CAWSTGTGTQEQYF
CDR3nt: TGTGCCTGGTCGACCGGGACAGGGACTCAAGAGCAGTACTTC

abundance: NA
v_gene: TRBV19
d_gene: NA
j_gene: TRBJ2-5
CDR3aa: CASSLAGGGETQYF
CDR3nt: TGTGCCAGTAGTCTGGCAGGGGGAGGCGAGACCCAGTACTTC